The 32 T cell receptor beta chains listed next were all sequenced from one sample in a study of beta chain features in type 1 diabetes (dated by TCRdb to the late 2010s). The paper's findings and limits, for the study overall: In all four CD4+ subsets, TCRB CDR3 length was moderately but significantly shorter in type 1 diabetes patients.

No antigen is known for these receptors. The library was prepared using the immunoSEQ multiplex PCR assay. All of the isolated RNA was reverse transcribed with the High Capacity cDNA Reverse Transcription Kit, so expressed TCRB transcripts were sequenced. TCRdb carries this immuneACCESS record with in-frame sequences only. Its versions omit some clonotypes, under half of them owing to an unresolved V gene in the studies checked, with the rest unexplained. The sample table records roughly 230,000 clones; under 13% of these occur just once. Of the sample, over 0.015% is held by the ten largest clones. The specimen was naive CD4+ T cells from blood. What the cell subset or site label conveys for this sample: true naive CD4+ T cells. The receptors here all came from a man younger than 40 with type 1 diabetes.

This clone was detected a few times. This chain uses TRBV23-1 with TRBJ1-1, with a possible D match to TRBD1 (5 bases). TRBV23-1 is classed as an ORF, of uncertain function. The ends were cut back, 9 bases at V and 3 bases at J, with 20 bases in the middle. This CDR3 has 15 amino acids. CDR3 residues: CASIRDARRDTEAFF. CDR3 coding DNA: TGCGCCAGTATCCGGGACGCCCGGAGGGACACTGAAGCTTTCTTT.

This clone showed up just a few times. This chain connects TRBV6-1 to TRBJ1-2; D might be TRBD1 (5 bases). The CDR3 runs to 13 residues. Germline V lookup: CDR1 MNHNS, CDR2 SASEGT. Trimming stripped 2 bases from V and 7 bases from J, with 11 bases between. CDR3 DNA sequence: TGTGCCAGCAGTGAAACTGGGACTCGTGGCTACACCTTC. Protein product: CASSETGTRGYTF.

V gene TRBV4-3 combines with J gene TRBJ2-1; TRBD2 agrees at 7 bases. The germline gives CDR1 LGHNA, CDR2 YSLEER. The CDR3 extends over 14 amino acids. With 4 bases clipped from V and 7 bases from J, the junction kept 7 bases outside the gene matches. Here the CDR3 reads CASSPSQAGNEQFF. CDR3 DNA sequence: TGCGCCAGCAGCCCATCCCAAGCGGGGAATGAGCAGTTCTTC.

The V and J genes are TRBV30 and TRBJ1-5; D not certain. The germline V gene encodes CDR1 GTSNPN and CDR2 SVGIG (reference sequence). CDR3 length: 14 residues. V dropped 2 bases and J dropped 0 bases, with 8 bases sitting between them. CDR3 region: CAWSPNSSNQPQHF. CDR3 sequence (DNA): TGTGCCTGGAGTCCCAACAGTAGCAATCAGCCCCAGCATTTT.

This clone was counted between two and nine times. In the same sample, other DNA sequences code for this CDR3. The V gene is TRBV6-1, the J gene TRBJ1-6; the match to TRBD1 covers 9 bases. V dropped 6 bases and J dropped 10; count of bases not matched to a gene: 7. This CDR3 is 14 amino acids long. Germline CDR1 and CDR2: MNHNS and SASEGT. The DNA of the CDR3 is TGTGCCAGCAGGGCAGGACAGGGGAGATCACCCCTCCACTTT. This translates into CASRAGQGRSPLHF.

This clone was seen only a few times. The CDR3: CASTELRGANTEAFF. The CDR3 DNA is TGTGCCAGCACCGAACTCAGGGGCGCGAACACTGAAGCTTTCTTT. The rearrangement links TRBV7-9 to TRBJ1-1; TRBD1 might be the D (6 bases). V lost 7 bases to trimming and J lost 1 base, with 16 bases between them. CDR1 is SEHNR and CDR2 is FQNEAQ in the germline V gene (reference sequence). CDR3 length equals 15 residues.

The CDR3 DNA reads TGTGCCAGCAGCTTAGTAAGCAACAATCAGCCCCAGCATTTT. Its translation: CASSLVSNNQPQHF. The chain is built from TRBV7-9 and TRBJ1-5, with unresolved D. Germline V lookup: CDR1 SEHNR, CDR2 FQNEAQ (reference sequence). This CDR3 has 14 residues. V was trimmed by 1 base and J by 3 bases, leaving 7 bases between them. The whole variable domain, remainder taken from reference TRBV7-9 and TRBJ1-5, is DTGVSQNPRHKITKRGQNVTFRCDPISEHNRLYWYRQTLGQGPEFLTYFQNEAQLEKSRLLSDRFSAERPKGSFSTLEIQRTEQGDSAMYLCASSLVSNNQPQHFGDGTRLSIL.

This chain joins TRBV29-1 and TRBJ2-1, with TRBD2 matching 9 bases. The CDR3 is 13 residues long. Germline V lookup: CDR1 SQVTM, CDR2 ANQGSEA. Unmatched junction bases numbered 3, after V lost 3 bases and J lost 6 bases. The CDR3 region is CSVDTRGGNEQFF. The CDR3 DNA sequence: TGCAGCGTTGATACGCGGGGGGGCAATGAGCAGTTCTTC.

This chain connects TRBV5-4 to TRBJ2-1, with 7 bases that match TRBD2. The junction had 9 bases not matched to a gene; V was cut back by 2 bases and J by 4 bases. Germline assignment: CDR1 SGHNT and CDR2 YYREEE (reference sequence). This CDR3 region has 16 residues. The DNA for the CDR3 is TGTGCCAGCAGCTTAGGGTCGGGGGGAACTTACAATGAGCAGTTCTTC. As protein: CASSLGSGGTYNEQFF.

This clone was seen only a few times. The gene calls are TRBV27 and TRBJ2-1; 12 bases are shared with TRBD2. CDR1 is MNHEY, CDR2 SMNVEV, per germline (reference sequence). The trim removed 6 bases at V and 6 bases at J, leaving 6 bases unmatched. This CDR3 has 15 amino acids. The CDR3 DNA sequence: TGTGCCAGCAGCACCCTAGCGGGGGGGTTCAATGAGCAGTTCTTC. It encodes CASSTLAGGFNEQFF.

There are a few counts of this clone. V gene TRBV6-5 combines with J gene TRBJ2-2; a weak D match, TRBD1 (5 bases). The CDR3 spans 15 residues. V was shortened by 8 bases and J by 1 base, with 14 bases between the two germline ends. In germline, CDR1 is MNHEY, CDR2 SVGAGI. Here the CDR3 DNA reads TGTGCCAGCGGCCCCGGTGACAGGAACACCGGGGAGCTGTTTTTT. Encoded protein: CASGPGDRNTGELFF.

This clone was counted only a few times. This chain connects TRBV5-4 to TRBJ2-7, with D maybe TRBD1 (5 bases). Trimming cost V 0 bases and J 0 bases, with 10 bases left between them. In germline, CDR1 is SGHNT, CDR2 YYREEE (reference sequence). CDR3 size: 15 residues. DNA of the CDR3: TGTGCCAGCAGCTTGGGACAGTTGAGCTCCTACGAGCAGTACTTC. Amino acids: CASSLGQLSSYEQYF.

The V call is TRBV14, the J call TRBJ2-2; 9 bases are shared with TRBD1. CDR1 and CDR2 from the germline V gene are SGHDN and FVKESK. The CDR3 is 15 residues long. Trimming took 4 bases from V and 5 from J; bases not matched to a gene: 5. Here the CDR3 reads CASSPDRGDTGELFF. The CDR3 DNA reads TGTGCCAGCAGCCCGGACAGGGGAGATACCGGGGAGCTGTTTTTT.

This clone appeared a few times. The CDR3 region has the DNA TGTGCCAGCAGCCAAGGAGGCACGAATACGCAGTATTTT. It yields the protein CASSQGGTNTQYF. The V and J genes are TRBV14 and TRBJ2-3, with unresolved D. The CDR3 consists of 13 residues. Germline V lookup: CDR1 SGHDN, CDR2 FVKESK. Between the trimmed V and J ends, which lost 1 base and 7 bases, there was a span of 9 bases.

V is TRBV6-1 and J is TRBJ2-7; a weak D match, TRBD1 (5 bases). This CDR3 has 14 amino acids. Trimming cost V 4 bases and J 2 bases, with 12 bases left between them. Germline V gene data show CDR1 as MNHNS and CDR2 as SASEGT. This CDR3 reads CASSATDETYEQYF. The CDR3 DNA sequence: TGTGCCAGCAGTGCGACAGATGAAACCTACGAGCAGTACTTC.

The gene calls are TRBV6-5 and TRBJ1-4; a possible D gene is TRBD1 (5 bases). V lost 4 bases and J lost 8, with 11 bases in between. CDR1 and CDR2 (germline): MNHEY, SVGAGI. This CDR3 comprises 13 residues. The CDR3: CASSWQGGEKLFF. The DNA for the CDR3 is TGTGCCAGCAGTTGGCAGGGTGGCGAAAAACTGTTTTTT.

This clone has more than one count but fewer than ten. This chain connects TRBV2 to TRBJ2-7, with D perhaps matching TRBD1 (6 bases). Germline values: CDR1 SNHLY, CDR2 FYNNEI. V was clipped by 6 bases and J by 6 bases, with 21 bases between them. This CDR3 has 15 residues. For the CDR3, the DNA is TGTGCCAGCAGACAACGGCCGGGACAACGGAGCGAGCAGTACTTC. Its protein product is CASRQRPGQRSEQYF.

This clone occurred a few times. The chain employs TRBV6-6 and TRBJ1-4; D possibly corresponds to TRBD1 (6 bases). CDR3 length equals 14 residues. Germline CDR1 reads MNHNY; CDR2 reads SVGAGI (reference sequence). V lost 5 bases, J lost 8 bases, and 15 bases lay in between. The CDR3 DNA is TGTGCCAGCAGTAAAAATGCAGACAGGGAAAAACTGTTTTTT. Its translation: CASSKNADREKLFF.

The sample holds a few counts of this clone. The J gene is TRBJ2-2, the V gene TRBV29-1, with 9 bases that match TRBD1. The ends lost 7 bases at V and 0 bases at J; junction bases unmatched: 6. This CDR3 is 15 amino acids long. From germline, CDR1 is SQVTM and CDR2 ANQGSEA. The CDR3 sequence is CSAGQGQSNTGELFF. CDR3 in DNA: TGCAGCGCCGGACAGGGGCAGTCGAACACCGGGGAGCTGTTTTTT.

The rearrangement links TRBV29-1 to TRBJ2-2; a weak D match, TRBD2 (6 bases). V was clipped by 6 bases and J by 2 bases, with 10 bases between them. The germline V gene has CDR1 SQVTM and CDR2 ANQGSEA. This CDR3 has 13 residues. CDR3 protein: CSVGTPNTGELFF. The CDR3 DNA follows: TGCAGCGTGGGGACTCCAAACACCGGGGAGCTGTTTTTT.

This clone has just a few counts. The chain has TRBV30 and TRBJ2-7, with unresolved D. Trimming left V 1 base short and J 5 bases short, with 6 bases between. CDR1 GTSNPN and CDR2 SVGIG come from the germline V gene (reference sequence). The CDR3 length is 11 residues. CDR3 DNA: TGTGCCTGGAGTGGAAGCGACGAGCAGTACTTC. It translates to CAWSGSDEQYF.

The chain is built from TRBV4-3 and TRBJ1-5; a weak D match, TRBD1 (5 bases). The V and J ends lost 0 bases and 3 bases respectively, with 15 bases between them. The germline gives CDR1 LGHNA, CDR2 YSLEER. The CDR3 extends over 17 amino acids. Here the CDR3 DNA reads TGCGCCAGCAGCCAAGATAATCAAGGACACTACAATCAGCCCCAGCATTTT. Translated: CASSQDNQGHYNQPQHF.

V and J are TRBV6-1 and TRBJ1-5; maybe TRBD1 (5 bases). The CDR3 is 14 residues long. Trimming left V 6 bases short and J 3 bases short, with 12 bases between. Germline V gives CDR1 MNHNS, CDR2 SASEGT. CDR3 in DNA: TGTGCCAGCAGCGGAGACAGCGACAATCAGCCCCAGCATTTT. The encoded protein is CASSGDSDNQPQHF.

This chain joins TRBV4-3 and TRBJ2-2; D possibly corresponds to TRBD2 (5 bases). Germline values: CDR1 LGHNA, CDR2 YSLEER. The CDR3 is 14 residues long. V was pared by 1 base and J by 4 bases, with 7 bases between. CDR3 DNA: TGCGCCAGCAGCCAAGTCGAGGGCACCGGGGAGCTGTTTTTT. Translating gives CASSQVEGTGELFF.

This clone turned up a few times. The chain is built from TRBV28 and TRBJ2-1; TRBD2 matches at 8 bases. Germline V gene lookup returns CDR1 MDHEN and CDR2 SYDVKM. The length of the CDR3 is 15 residues. The V segment lost 5 bases and the J segment 8 bases; nucleotides outside the gene matches: 11. In DNA form, the CDR3 reads TGTGCCAGCAGTCCCGGGGGGGGTCGATTCGATGAGCAGTTCTTC. Its protein product is CASSPGGGRFDEQFF.

The chain joins TRBV12-5 to TRBJ2-5, with 11 bases fitting TRBD2. The CDR3 sequence is 17 residues long. Germline CDR1 and CDR2: LGHNT and FRNRAP. The J segment lost 3 bases and the V segment lost 4 bases, leaving 10 bases of the junction unmatched. The CDR3 is CASGSRGSTSGEETQYF. DNA of the CDR3: TGTGCTAGTGGTTCCCGGGGTTCGACTAGCGGGGAAGAGACCCAGTACTTC.

This rearrangement joins TRBV18 to TRBJ2-5; possible D gene TRBD1, 5 bases. The CDR3 is made up of 13 amino acids. The germline V gene has CDR1 KGHSH and CDR2 LQKENI. V dropped 4 bases and J dropped 4 bases, with 10 bases sitting between them. The CDR3 DNA follows: TGTGCCAGCTCACTCAGGGTAGGAGAGACCCAGTACTTC. Translated, it gives CASSLRVGETQYF.

This clone was recorded a few times. This chain joins TRBV5-6 and TRBJ2-7; perhaps TRBD1 as D (5 bases). Germline-derived CDR1 and CDR2 are SGHDT and YYEEEE. The ends were cut back, 0 bases at V and 3 bases at J, with 16 bases in the middle. The CDR3 sequence is 16 residues long. The CDR3 DNA reads TGTGCCAGCAGCTTGGGGGTAGGGGCCGAGTTCTACGAGCAGTACTTC. Translated, it gives CASSLGVGAEFYEQYF.

This clone was found a few times. The rearrangement uses TRBV2 and TRBJ1-6, with D perhaps matching TRBD1 (6 bases). The CDR3 length is 14 residues. V was shortened by 1 base and J by 11 bases, with 12 bases between the two germline ends. The V gene's germline CDR1 is SNHLY and CDR2 FYNNEI. CDR3 in DNA: TGTGCCAGCAGTGAAGGCGGGGGCAGCCCACCCCTCCACTTT. This gives the protein CASSEGGGSPPLHF.

This clone was observed a few times. The chain employs TRBV7-3 and TRBJ2-7; possible D gene TRBD1, 6 bases. The germline V gene has CDR1 SGHTA and CDR2 FQGTGA. Trimming shortened V by 4 bases and J by 5 bases, and 9 bases separated the two germline ends. The CDR3 length is 12 residues. In DNA form, the CDR3 reads TGTGCCAGCAGCTCAGGACAGCACGAGCAGTACTTC. Its translation: CASSSGQHEQYF.

The V gene is TRBV7-2, the J gene TRBJ2-3; 10 bases are shared with TRBD2. The CDR3 covers 15 residues. Germline trimming cut 3 bases from V and 2 bases from J; bases unmatched to any gene: 2. Germline CDR1 reads SGHTA; CDR2 reads FQGNSA. The CDR3 bases are TGTGCCAGCAGCTTTAGCGGGGGGAACACAGATACGCAGTATTTT. It encodes CASSFSGGNTDTQYF.

This clone has more than one count but fewer than ten. The J gene is TRBJ1-1, the V gene TRBV9, with D possibly matching TRBD1 (5 bases). V was cut by 2 bases and J by 1 base, with 9 bases left in between. CDR1 and CDR2 from the germline V gene are SGDLS and YYNGEE. CDR3 length equals 14 residues. The DNA for the CDR3 is TGTGCCAGCAGCGTCCAGGGTAGGAACACTGAAGCTTTCTTT. Protein sequence: CASSVQGRNTEAFF.